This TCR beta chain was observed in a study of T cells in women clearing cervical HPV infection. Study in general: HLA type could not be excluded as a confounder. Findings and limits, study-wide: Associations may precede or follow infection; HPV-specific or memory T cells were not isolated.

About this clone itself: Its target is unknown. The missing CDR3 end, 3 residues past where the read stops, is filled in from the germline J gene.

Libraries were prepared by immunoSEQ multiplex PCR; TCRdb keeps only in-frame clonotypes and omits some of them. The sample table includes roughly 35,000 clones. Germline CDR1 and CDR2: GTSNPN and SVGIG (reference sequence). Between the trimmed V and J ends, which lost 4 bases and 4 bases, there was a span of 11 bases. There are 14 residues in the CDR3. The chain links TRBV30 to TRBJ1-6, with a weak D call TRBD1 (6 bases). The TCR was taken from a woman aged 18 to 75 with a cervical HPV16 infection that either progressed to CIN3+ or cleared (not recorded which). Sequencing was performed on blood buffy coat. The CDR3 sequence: CAWKKGQYNSPLHF. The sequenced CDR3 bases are TGTGCCTGGAAGAAAGGACAGTATAATTCACCC.